Described below is a single TCR beta chain sequence and its context. This table comes from immunoSEQ multiplex PCR, and its TCRdb copy is limited to in-frame clones, with some not included. The sample comprises more than 150,000 clones, approximately 80% of which are singletons, and 13% to 15% rests with the top ten. These data come from a study of blood T cell repertoires in COVID-19. Study details: Specimens from acute and convalescent COVID-19 originated in the United States, Italy and Spain.

All exposed participants met a person with COVID-19 within 2 weeks before entering the study. Sequencing used PBMCs or T cells enriched from blood (not recorded which). The sequence was obtained from a man aged 60 to 69 who had been exposed to COVID-19.

CDR3 sequence reads: CASSQGWGRARETQYF. CDR3 coding DNA: TGTGCCAGCAGCCAAGGCTGGGGCAGGGCCAGAGAGACCCAGTACTTC. The chain employs TRBV3-1 (or the pseudogene TRBV3-2) and TRBJ2-5; TRBD1 is a possible D gene (5 bases). CDR1 is LGHDT, CDR2 YNNKEL, per germline (reference sequence). The germline V and J ends were trimmed by 1 base and 4 bases, with 16 bases remaining between them. The CDR3 runs to 16 residues.